This T cell receptor (beta chain) comes out of a study of blood T cell repertoires in COVID-19. On the study more broadly: Some COVID-19 samples were acute and others convalescent; all came from the United States, Italy and Spain.

Original processing methods: For nucleated cells, counts were estimated from reference gene primer amplification. Only in-frame clones appear in the TCRdb table, and some are missing; sequencing was by immunoSEQ multiplex PCR. For V, J and clone size, that table is used; D and trimming come from the DNA. The sample yields about 86,000 clones, about 82% seen once. The CDR3 is 15 amino acids. The junction had 4 bases not matched to a gene; V was cut back by 6 bases and J by 0 bases. Germline V lookup: CDR1 SNHLY, CDR2 FYNNEI. The sample taken for sequencing was peripheral blood. V is TRBV2 and J is TRBJ2-2; 7 bases fit TRBD1. This clonotype was obtained from a man aged 45-65 years with acute or convalescent COVID-19. CDR3 sequence reads: CASSGTAANTGELFF. CDR3 bases: TGTGCCAGCAGCGGGACAGCAGCGAACACCGGGGAGCTGTTTTTT. Using reference TRBV2 and TRBJ2-2 for the parts outside the CDR3, the full variable domain is EPEVTQTPSHQVTQMGQEVILRCVPISNHLYFYWYRQILGQKVEFLVSFYNNEISEKSEIFDDQFSVERPDGSNFTLKIRSTKLEDSAMYFCASSGTAANTGELFFGEGSRLTVL.